Below, 8 T cell receptor beta chains from the same sample are listed, as sequenced in a study of shared clonotypes between healthy human individuals. CD45RO-negative, CCR7-selected cells formed the naive CD8 fraction, which excluded terminally differentiated effector memory CD45RA+ cells. Repertoires were generated with immunoSEQ multiplex PCR, while TCRdb's copy carries only in-frame clones and drops some. The table includes around 2.1 million clones, about 92% detected once. The sample comprised naive CD8+ T cells from PBMCs. These receptors came from a man aged 18 to 29 in good health. Some clones in this sample may be carry-over from other donors' samples.

Here the CDR3 reads CASWVPQETQYF. The CDR3 DNA reads as TGTGCCAGCTGGGTTCCCCAAGAGACCCAGTACTTC. The chain recombines TRBV2 with TRBJ2-5; D call uncertain. V lost 8 bases, J lost 1 base, and 8 bases lay in between. The CDR3 covers 12 residues. Germline CDR1 reads SNHLY; CDR2 reads FYNNEI.

The chain employs TRBV23-1 and TRBJ1-5; perhaps TRBD1 as D (5 bases). TRBV23-1 is an ORF, and what it does is uncertain. CDR3 length: 16 amino acids. V was clipped by 8 bases and J by 0 bases, with 17 bases between them. CDR3 nucleotides: TGCGCCAGCGACCCCAAGGACACCTATAGCAATCAGCCCCAGCATTTT. This gives the protein CASDPKDTYSNQPQHF.

This CDR3 reads CASTDQTLAGRYEQYF. CDR3 DNA sequence: TGTGCCAGCACCGACCAAACCCTAGCGGGACGCTACGAGCAGTACTTC. The rearrangement uses TRBV28 and TRBJ2-7, with TRBD2 identical over 9 bases. Germline V gene lookup returns CDR1 MDHEN and CDR2 SYDVKM. CDR3 size: 16 residues. Trimming cost V 7 bases and J 3 bases; bases outside gene matches: 13.

The V call is TRBV28, the J call TRBJ1-2; 7 positions agree with TRBD1. Per germline, CDR1 MDHEN and CDR2 SYDVKM. The CDR3 runs 14 residues. V lost 0 bases, J lost 4 bases, and 2 bases stayed unmatched. The CDR3 region is CASSLWAGGYGYTF. Here the CDR3 DNA reads TGTGCCAGCAGTTTATGGGCAGGGGGCTATGGCTACACCTTC.

The chain employs TRBV11-2 and TRBJ2-7, with a weak D call TRBD1 (6 bases). Germline V gene data show CDR1 as SGHAT and CDR2 as FQNNGV. Trimming cost V 5 bases and J 4 bases, with 18 bases left between them. The CDR3 loop spans 15 amino acids. For the CDR3, the DNA is TGTGCCAGCAGCCTCACAGGGCATTTGGTGTACGAGCAGTACTTC. Translated: CASSLTGHLVYEQYF.

This chain uses TRBV18 with TRBJ1-1; D may be TRBD1 (5 bases). CDR1 and CDR2 from the germline V gene are KGHSH and LQKENI. V lost 0 bases and J 4 bases, leaving 9 bases between the germline ends. There are 14 residues in the CDR3. CDR3 amino acids: CASSPPARATEAFF. The CDR3 DNA reads as TGTGCCAGCTCACCACCGGCCAGGGCCACTGAAGCTTTCTTT.

The rearrangement links TRBV19 to TRBJ2-1; 11 bases align to TRBD2. J gave up 6 bases and V 4 bases, and 5 bases lay outside the gene matches. CDR1 and CDR2 from the germline V gene are LNHDA and SQIVND (reference sequence). The CDR3 totals 15 residues. CDR3 protein: CASSKLAGAPNEQFF. CDR3 DNA: TGTGCCAGTAGTAAACTAGCGGGAGCTCCCAATGAGCAGTTCTTC.

The V and J genes are TRBV7-3 and TRBJ2-5, with 11 bases identical to TRBD1. CDR1 and CDR2 from the germline V gene are SGHTA and FQGTGA. The V segment lost 3 bases and the J segment 5 bases; nucleotides outside the gene matches: 5. The CDR3 is 15 amino acids. As DNA, the CDR3 is TGTGCCAGCAGCTTGGACAGGGGGCTAGGTGAGACCCAGTACTTC. Translation gives CASSLDRGLGETQYF.